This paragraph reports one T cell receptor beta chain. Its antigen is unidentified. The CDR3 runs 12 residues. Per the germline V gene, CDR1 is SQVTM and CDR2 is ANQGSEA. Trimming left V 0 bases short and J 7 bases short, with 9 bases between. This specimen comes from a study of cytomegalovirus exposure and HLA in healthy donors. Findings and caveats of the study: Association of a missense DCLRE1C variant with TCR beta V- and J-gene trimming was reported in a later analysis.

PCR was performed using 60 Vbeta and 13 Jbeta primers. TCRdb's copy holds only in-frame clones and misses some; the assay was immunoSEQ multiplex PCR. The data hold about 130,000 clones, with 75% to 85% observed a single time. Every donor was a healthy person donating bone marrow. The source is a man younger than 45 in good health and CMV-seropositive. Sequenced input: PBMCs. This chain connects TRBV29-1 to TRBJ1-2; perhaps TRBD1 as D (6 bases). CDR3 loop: CSVEDQGGGYTF. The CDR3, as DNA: TGCAGCGTTGAAGATCAAGGGGGTGGCTACACCTTC. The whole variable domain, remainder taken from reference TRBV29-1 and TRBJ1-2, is SAVISQKPSRDICQRGTSLTIQCQVDSQVTMMFWYRQQPGQSLTLIATANQGSEATYESGFVIDKFPISRPNLTFSTLTVSNMSPEDSSIYLCSVEDQGGGYTFGSGTRLTVV.